The next 21 T cell receptor beta chains were all read from a single sample in a study of Ad26.COV2.S vaccination and SARS-CoV-2 variants. Some clones are missing from TCRdb's copy, which holds only in-frame ones; the method was immunoSEQ multiplex PCR. The repertoire holds 97,000 or so clones, with 60% to 85% as singletons. This specimen consisted of peripheral blood, obtained after recovery from COVID-19. Receptors originate from a human donor who had recovered from COVID-19.

The chain is built from TRBV7-9 and TRBJ1-3; 7 bases line up with TRBD1. The J segment lost 4 bases and the V segment lost 4 bases, leaving 4 bases of the junction unmatched. Germline V gene sequence: CDR1 SEHNR, CDR2 FQNEAQ (reference sequence). The CDR3 contains 14 residues. The CDR3: CASSYRDRGNTIYF. The CDR3 DNA is TGTGCCAGCAGCTACCGGGACAGAGGAAACACCATATATTTT.

In its sample, this clone was seen once. The chain carries TRBV20-1 and TRBJ2-3; unclear D gene. The CDR3 sequence is 11 residues long. CDR1 DFQATT and CDR2 SNEGSKA come from the germline V gene (reference sequence). The germline V and J ends were trimmed by 7 bases and 0 bases, with 5 bases remaining between them. CDR3 region: CSVDSTDTQYF. Written as DNA, the CDR3 is TGCAGTGTTGATAGCACAGATACGCAGTATTTT.

This chain joins TRBV29-1 and TRBJ1-2; D is uncertain. Looked up from germline, CDR1 is SQVTM and CDR2 is ANQGSEA. Trimming left V 6 bases short and J 0 bases short, with 14 bases between. This CDR3 region has 14 residues. Here the CDR3 reads CSVPTLSANYGYTF. The CDR3, as DNA: TGCAGCGTCCCGACCCTAAGCGCTAACTATGGCTACACCTTC.

CDR3 nucleotide sequence: TGTGCCAGCAGCCAAGGGCCTGATGCGGGACAGGGCTACTACGAGCAGTACTTC. It translates to CASSQGPDAGQGYYEQYF. V usage is TRBV4-2 and J usage is TRBJ2-7; TRBD1 agrees at 9 bases. The junction had 13 bases not matched to a gene; V was cut back by 1 base and J by 3 bases. This CDR3 comprises 18 residues. Per germline, CDR1 LGHNA and CDR2 YNFKEQ.

This chain links TRBV7-9 with TRBJ2-3; 7 bases line up with TRBD1. Per the germline V gene, CDR1 is SEHNR and CDR2 is FQNEAQ (reference sequence). Losses at the gene ends were 2 bases for V and 2 bases for J; bases not matched to a gene: 7. The CDR3 contains 16 residues. CDR3 residues: CASSLLRGGITDTQYF. The CDR3 DNA follows: TGTGCCAGCAGCTTATTGCGAGGGGGCATCACAGATACGCAGTATTTT.

This chain uses TRBV5-1 with TRBJ2-3, with 12 bases aligning to TRBD2. The CDR3 runs to 17 residues. V lost 0 bases and J lost 3; bases outside the gene matches: 5. Germline V gene lookup returns CDR1 SGHRS and CDR2 YFSETQ. The CDR3 loop reads CASSLVPSGGATDTQYF. The CDR3 bases are TGCGCCAGCAGCTTGGTGCCTAGCGGGGGGGCAACAGATACGCAGTATTTT.

The count of this clone is one. Other DNA sequences in the same sample also yield this CDR3. The V and J genes are TRBV5-5 and TRBJ1-4, with 10 bases fitting TRBD1. V was pared by 2 bases and J by 6 bases, with 4 bases of the junction left unmatched. CDR1 is SGHKS, CDR2 YYEKEE, per germline (reference sequence). The CDR3 totals 15 residues. For the CDR3, the DNA is TGTGCCAGCAGCTTATATGGGACAGGGGATGAAAAACTGTTTTTT. This codes for CASSLYGTGDEKLFF.

The chain carries TRBV6-5 and TRBJ2-7; the D gene is possibly TRBD1 (5 bases). Germline CDR1 is MNHEY and CDR2 is SVGAGI. Trimming stripped 2 bases from V and 2 bases from J, with 16 bases between. This CDR3 is built from 16 residues. In DNA form, the CDR3 reads TGTGCCAGCAGTTACAGGCAGGGTAGTCGTACCTACGAGCAGTACTTC. Amino acid sequence: CASSYRQGSRTYEQYF.

The V call is TRBV5-1, the J call TRBJ1-1; 7 positions match TRBD1. CDR1 SGHRS and CDR2 YFSETQ come from the germline V gene. There are 16 residues in the CDR3. The junction had 11 bases not matched to a gene; V was cut back by 6 bases and J by 0 bases. Here the CDR3 DNA reads TGCGCCAGCACGCTGGGACAGAACTCTTTGAACACTGAAGCTTTCTTT. Protein product: CASTLGQNSLNTEAFF.

V is TRBV5-6 and J is TRBJ1-6, with D perhaps TRBD1 (5 bases). The V end was cut by 0 bases, the J end by 9 bases, with 16 bases between. Germline loops: CDR1 SGHDT, CDR2 YYEEEE. The CDR3 totals 16 residues. This chain's CDR3 is CASSLGGLNPSSPLHF. The CDR3 coding sequence is TGTGCCAGCAGCTTGGGGGGCCTTAATCCCAGTTCACCCCTCCACTTT.

In DNA form, the CDR3 reads TGTGCCAGCAGCCAAGACCCAGGGGGTGTCAATTCACCCCTCCACTTT. This sequence encodes CASSQDPGGVNSPLHF. The chain carries TRBV4-2 and TRBJ1-6; 7 bases match TRBD1. CDR1 and CDR2 (germline): LGHNA, YNFKEQ. This CDR3 spans 16 amino acids. J lost 7 bases, V lost 0 bases, and 6 bases had no gene match.

V gene TRBV5-1 combines with J gene TRBJ1-1; D perhaps matches TRBD1 (6 bases). Germline V CDR1 and CDR2: SGHRS, YFSETQ. V lost 0 bases, J lost 4 bases, and 10 bases lay in between. CDR3 length: 14 amino acids. Here the CDR3 reads CASSLGGAVTEAFF. For the CDR3, the DNA is TGCGCCAGCAGCTTGGGGGGGGCGGTCACTGAAGCTTTCTTT.

J is TRBJ1-2 and V is TRBV24-1; 9 nucleotides line up with TRBD1. The CDR3 is 15 amino acids. In germline, CDR1 is KGHDR, CDR2 SFDVKD. J gave up 7 bases and V 5 bases, and 10 bases lay outside the gene matches. The CDR3 loop reads CATSARTGAQSGYTF. The CDR3 coding sequence is TGTGCCACCAGTGCTAGGACAGGGGCCCAAAGTGGCTACACCTTC.

The chain combines TRBV24-1 with TRBJ2-1, with TRBD2 matching 7 bases. The CDR3 is made up of 16 amino acids. Germline V gives CDR1 KGHDR, CDR2 SFDVKD. V lost 3 bases, J lost 3 bases, and 7 bases stayed unmatched. The chain's CDR3 is CATSDPGGSLYNEQFF. DNA of the CDR3: TGTGCCACCAGTGATCCCGGGGGGAGTCTCTACAATGAGCAGTTCTTC.

The chain has TRBV5-4 and TRBJ1-1; 8 positions match TRBD1. This CDR3 spans 16 amino acids. J was trimmed by 0 bases and V by 5 bases; bases with no gene match: 9. Germline-derived CDR1 and CDR2 are SGHNT and YYREEE (reference sequence). DNA of the CDR3: TGTGCCAGCAGGCTGCAGGGGGCTTACGTGAACACTGAAGCTTTCTTT. Translation: CASRLQGAYVNTEAFF.

This rearrangement joins TRBV6-6 to TRBJ1-5; D is unresolved. Germline CDR1 and CDR2: MNHNY and SVGAGI (reference sequence). This CDR3 region has 15 residues. With 2 bases removed from V and 0 bases from J, the gap between germline ends came to 8 bases. The CDR3 DNA follows: TGTGCCAGCAGTTACAAAGGAGATAGCAATCAGCCCCAGCATTTT. Protein sequence: CASSYKGDSNQPQHF.

This chain links TRBV6-5 with TRBJ2-1; the D gene is possibly TRBD1 (6 bases). Trimming stripped 6 bases from V and 5 bases from J, with 17 bases between. CDR3 size: 15 residues. CDR1 and CDR2 from the germline V gene are MNHEY and SVGAGI. The CDR3 DNA follows: TGTGCCAGCAGCCACTCCCGGGACACCAACAATGAGCAGTTCTTC. It encodes CASSHSRDTNNEQFF.

CDR3 DNA: TGTGCCAGCAGCCTCGGGACAGGGAAGAACACTGAAGCTTTCTTT. It codes for CASSLGTGKNTEAFF. The chain links TRBV7-9 to TRBJ1-1; 9 nucleotides align to TRBD1. V was clipped by 5 bases and J by 1 base; unmatched bases: 5. The CDR3 runs to 15 residues. CDR1 is SEHNR and CDR2 is FQNEAQ in the germline V gene (reference sequence).

The rearrangement joins TRBV4-1 to TRBJ1-4; the match to TRBD1 covers 8 bases. V gave up 3 bases and J gave up 6 bases; unmatched junction bases: 6. Looked up from germline, CDR1 is MGHRA and CDR2 is YSYEKL. The CDR3 sequence is 15 residues long. CDR3 sequence: CASSQNPGGDEKLFF. DNA of the CDR3: TGCGCCAGCAGCCAGAACCCAGGGGGCGATGAAAAACTGTTTTTT.

A few counts support this clone. The chain couples TRBV3-1 (or the pseudogene TRBV3-2) to TRBJ1-1; a possible D gene is TRBD1 (5 bases). CDR3 length: 16 amino acids. Between the trimmed V and J ends, which lost 0 bases and 4 bases, there was a span of 15 bases. Germline CDR1 is LGHDT and CDR2 is YNNKEL (reference sequence). The CDR3 sequence is CASSQDPGGAGTEAFF. In DNA form, the CDR3 reads TGTGCCAGCAGCCAAGATCCTGGTGGGGCGGGCACTGAAGCTTTCTTT.

The chain employs TRBV9 and TRBJ2-5, with TRBD1 identical over 7 bases. The germline CDR1 and CDR2 sequences are SGDLS and YYNGEE. With 4 bases clipped from V and 5 bases from J, the junction kept 11 bases outside the gene matches. The CDR3 sequence is 15 residues long. The CDR3 nucleotides read TGTGCCAGCAGCCCTAGGGACAGAGCCGGGGAGACCCAGTACTTC. It encodes CASSPRDRAGETQYF.